This passage covers 18 T cell receptor beta chains from one sample sequenced in a study of post-analysis software for immune sequencing data. Sequencing libraries made from TCR beta cDNA carried unique molecular identifiers. TCRdb re-analysed the PCR reads in MiXCR, keeping a single row per CDR3 protein. Of roughly 800,000 distinct CDR3 sequences listed, 25% to 30% are singletons. These receptors have no known antigen. General observations from the study: Relative to controls, patients had five TRBV segments at higher frequency, with TRBV5-6, TRBV5-1 and TRBV20-1 among these.

Sequencing was carried out using blood. The receptors here all came from a girl between 5 and 17 years old with multiple sclerosis.

The V and J genes are TRBV28 and TRBJ2-1, with 10 bases identical to TRBD2. The J segment lost 7 bases and the V segment lost 7 bases, leaving 19 bases of the junction unmatched. CDR1 and CDR2 (germline): MDHEN, SYDVKM. This CDR3 comprises 18 residues. DNA for the CDR3: TGTGCCAGCACCTCCACCCTTCGTGTGACTAGCGGGTGGAATGAGCAGTTCTTC. The encoded protein is CASTSTLRVTSGWNEQFF.

This rearrangement joins TRBV20-1 to TRBJ2-6; no clear D gene. Germline V CDR1 and CDR2: DFQATT, SNEGSKA (reference sequence). Deletions cut 3 bases from V and 1 base from J, with 7 bases between. The CDR3 is 14 amino acids. The CDR3 DNA is TGCAGTGCTAGTTTGGGATCTGGGGCCAACGTCCTGACTTTC. This translates into CSASLGSGANVLTF.

CDR3 DNA: TGCAGCGTTGTAGGGGACGGGCAGCCCCAGCATTTT. It encodes CSVVGDGQPQHF. The gene calls are TRBV29-1 and TRBJ1-5; D might be TRBD1 (5 bases). With 4 bases removed from V and 7 bases from J, the gap between germline ends came to 11 bases. Per the germline V gene, CDR1 is SQVTM and CDR2 is ANQGSEA. There are 12 residues in the CDR3.

This clonotype was found many times. The chain couples TRBV6-4 to TRBJ1-2; the D gene is possibly TRBD1 (5 bases). V was cut by 5 bases and J by 8 bases, with 18 bases left in between. The CDR3 has 14 amino acids. Germline CDR1 MRHNA, CDR2 SNTAGT. The CDR3 loop reads CASSPLRGAAGYTF. The CDR3 DNA follows: TGTGCCAGCAGTCCCTTGAGGGGCGCAGCCGGCTACACCTTC.

This clonotype was seen more than once but under ten times. The chain uses TRBV7-9 and TRBJ2-1; tentatively, D is TRBD2 (5 bases). Germline V gives CDR1 SEHNR, CDR2 FQNEAQ (reference sequence). The CDR3 runs to 13 residues. With 2 bases removed from V and 8 bases from J, the gap between germline ends came to 10 bases. The CDR3 coding sequence is TGTGCCAGCAGCTTACTAGCCACTCATGAGCAGTTCTTC. It codes for CASSLLATHEQFF.

This chain joins TRBV4-2 and TRBJ1-2, with D hard to call. V lost 0 bases and J lost 7, with 9 bases in between. This CDR3 contains 13 residues. From germline, CDR1 is LGHNA and CDR2 YNFKEQ. CDR3 sequence: CASSQDRDCGYTF. For the CDR3, the DNA is TGTGCCAGCAGCCAAGACAGAGACTGTGGCTACACCTTC.

The CDR3 bases are TGTGCCAGCAGTAAGGAAGGGACTGAAGCTTTCTTT. This sequence encodes CASSKEGTEAFF. The J gene is TRBJ1-1, the V gene TRBV7-2, with D uncertain. Looked up from germline, CDR1 is SGHTA and CDR2 is FQGNSA. The CDR3 has 12 residues. The V end lost 6 bases, the J end lost 5 bases, and 10 bases lay between the germline ends.

This clonotype came up many times. The CDR3 DNA is TGCAGTGCTTCGCGGTTACAGGGGCTTGGGAGAAAGACCCAGTACTTC. Translating it yields CSASRLQGLGRKTQYF. The chain has TRBV20-1 and TRBJ2-5; TRBD1 matches at 7 bases. The CDR3 spans 16 residues. The ends lost 5 bases at V and 6 bases at J; junction bases unmatched: 18. Per the germline V gene, CDR1 is DFQATT and CDR2 is SNEGSKA (reference sequence).

This clonotype was found a few times. This sequence joins TRBV20-1 and TRBJ2-3, with D maybe TRBD1 (6 bases). Per the germline V gene, CDR1 is DFQATT and CDR2 is SNEGSKA (reference sequence). The CDR3 has 14 amino acids. V lost 5 bases to trimming and J lost 3 bases, with 15 bases between them. The CDR3 loop is CSAPQGLLTDTQYF. CDR3 nucleotides: TGCAGTGCTCCTCAGGGGCTTTTGACAGATACGCAGTATTTT.

The chain carries TRBV29-1 and TRBJ2-1, with TRBD1 identical over 7 bases. J was trimmed by 7 bases and V by 3 bases; bases with no gene match: 12. CDR3 length equals 15 residues. CDR1 and CDR2 from the germline V gene are SQVTM and ANQGSEA. The CDR3 reads CSVDSTGDPKNEQFF. The CDR3 DNA follows: TGCAGCGTTGATAGTACAGGGGACCCTAAGAATGAGCAGTTCTTC.

The rearrangement links TRBV20-1 to TRBJ2-7, with D possibly matching TRBD1 (7 bases). The DNA end lines up better with TRBJ2-4; the J call may be wrong. This CDR3 has 15 residues. Germline loops: CDR1 DFQATT, CDR2 SNEGSKA (reference sequence). Here the CDR3 DNA reads TGCAGTGCGTACGTGACAGGGAGGACCAAAAACATTCAGTACTTC. Its protein product is CSAYVTGRTKNIQYF.

This sequence joins TRBV6-2 or TRBV6-3 and TRBJ2-1; D perhaps matches TRBD2 (6 bases). The CDR3 is made up of 12 amino acids. V lost 2 bases, J lost 15 bases, and 14 bases lay in between. Germline V gene lookup returns CDR1 MNHEY and CDR2 SVGEGT. This chain's CDR3 is CASSYMGGMAFF. The CDR3 region has the DNA TGTGCCAGCAGTTACATGGGCGGGATGGCGTTCTTC.

The J gene is TRBJ2-3, the V gene TRBV5-1, with 8 bases fitting TRBD1. With V trimmed by 6 bases and J by 0 bases, 6 bases remained unmatched. The CDR3 covers 15 residues. CDR1 and CDR2 from the germline V gene are SGHRS and YFSETQ. The CDR3, as DNA: TGCGCCAGCAAGGACAGGGTCCAGAGCACAGATACGCAGTATTTT. This encodes CASKDRVQSTDTQYF.

The chain employs TRBV11-2 and TRBJ2-1; the match to TRBD2 covers 11 bases. CDR1 SGHAT and CDR2 FQNNGV come from the germline V gene. Trimming at V came to 5 bases and at J to 4 bases, leaving 7 bases not matched to a gene. The CDR3 runs 16 residues. The CDR3, as DNA: TGTGCCAGCAGCCTAGCGGGGGGAATCCTGTACAATGAGCAGTTCTTC. It specifies CASSLAGGILYNEQFF.

This clonotype occurred many times. CDR3 in DNA: TGTGCCACCAGGGCCACGGAAGAGACCCAGTACTTC. Translating it yields CATRATEETQYF. The chain carries TRBV10-3 and TRBJ2-5, with a weak D call TRBD1 (5 bases). Between the trimmed V and J ends, which lost 10 bases and 3 bases, there was a span of 12 bases. Germline CDR1 reads ENHRY; CDR2 reads SYGVKD. The CDR3 is made up of 12 amino acids.

The rearrangement joins TRBV5-1 to TRBJ2-3; D is perhaps TRBD2 (6 bases). V was cut by 0 bases and J by 3 bases, with 11 bases left in between. The germline V gene encodes CDR1 SGHRS and CDR2 YFSETQ. This CDR3 comprises 15 residues. The CDR3 coding sequence is TGCGCCAGCAGCTTGGCCCTGGGGAGGACAGATACGCAGTATTTT. Its protein product is CASSLALGRTDTQYF.

The rearrangement joins TRBV5-4 to TRBJ2-7; the D call may be TRBD1 or TRBD2 (6 bases each). The CDR3 has 13 amino acids. Trimming took off 7 bases at V and 6 bases at J, with 17 bases between the two ends. The germline V gene has CDR1 SGHNT and CDR2 YYREEE (reference sequence). The CDR3 spells CASSFGGPGEQYF. The CDR3 nucleotides are TGTGCCAGCTCCTTTGGGGGGCCGGGCGAGCAGTACTTC.

This clonotype was seen more than once but under ten times. This chain uses TRBV4-3 with TRBJ2-3, with D tentatively TRBD2 (6 bases). V gave up 0 bases and J gave up 3 bases, with 16 bases separating them. The CDR3 covers 17 residues. Germline V gene sequence: CDR1 LGHNA, CDR2 YSLEER. The CDR3 nucleotides read TGCGCCAGCAGCCAAGATTCTGGCGATGCGGGGACAGATACGCAGTATTTT. Translating it yields CASSQDSGDAGTDTQYF.